One and the same sample provided the 5 T cell receptor beta chains below, sequenced in a study of T cell responses to AZD1222 COVID-19 vaccine. Clones were read by immunoSEQ multiplex PCR, and TCRdb kept only the in-frame ones, dropping some. This sample carries around 260,000 clones, over 85% of them seen once, and the ten largest clones take around 0.5%. The source material was peripheral blood, sampled on day 0 of AZD1222 vaccination. The source is an adult in good health.

This chain links TRBV28 with TRBJ2-3, with TRBD2 matching over 9 bases. V shed 1 base, J shed 0 bases, and the junction held 5 bases outside the gene matches. The CDR3 contains 17 residues. Germline CDR1 reads MDHEN; CDR2 reads SYDVKM. The CDR3 here is CASSLSFAGGSTDTQYF. The CDR3 coding sequence is TGTGCCAGCAGTTTATCCTTCGCGGGAGGGAGCACAGATACGCAGTATTTT. Supplemented by reference TRBV28 and TRBJ2-3, the full variable domain reads DVKVTQSSRYLVKRTGEKVFLECVQDMDHENMFWYRQDPGLGLRLIYFSYDVKMKEKGDIPEGYSVSREKKERFSLILESASTNQTSMYLCASSLSFAGGSTDTQYFGPGTRLTVL.

The rearrangement uses TRBV5-1 and TRBJ1-5; D not resolved. Germline V gives CDR1 SGHRS, CDR2 YFSETQ. V was pared by 10 bases and J by 1 base, with 18 bases between. The CDR3 is 15 residues long. CDR3 amino acids: CARVIGSPSNQPQHF. The CDR3 coding sequence is TGCGCCCGGGTTATCGGCAGCCCCAGCAATCAGCCCCAGCATTTT. Full variable domain (remainder filled in from reference TRBV5-1 and TRBJ1-5): KAGVTQTPRYLIKTRGQQVTLSCSPISGHRSVSWYQQTPGQGLQFLFEYFSETQRNKGNFPGRFSGRQFSNSRSEMNVSTLELGDSALYLCARVIGSPSNQPQHFGDGTRLSIL.

The genes are TRBV7-9 and TRBJ2-3; D not resolved. This CDR3 comprises 13 residues. Trimming cost V 4 bases and J 1 base, with 6 bases left between them. Germline V gene lookup returns CDR1 SEHNR and CDR2 FQNEAQ (reference sequence). The CDR3 loop reads CASSSPGTDTQYF. The CDR3 nucleotides are TGTGCCAGCAGCTCGCCTGGCACAGATACGCAGTATTTT.

V usage is TRBV18 and J usage is TRBJ2-5, with TRBD1 matching over 11 bases. Germline CDR1 and CDR2: KGHSH and LQKENI. The CDR3 loop spans 13 amino acids. The V and J ends lost 5 bases and 5 bases, in that order; junction bases with no gene match: 1. The CDR3 protein is CASSRDRGETQYF. CDR3 in DNA: TGTGCCAGCTCAAGGGACAGGGGGGAGACCCAGTACTTC.

This clone was recorded only once. V usage is TRBV5-1 and J usage is TRBJ2-7, with 10 bases lining up with TRBD1. V trimming: 6 bases; J trimming: 2 bases; junction bases outside the gene matches: 8. The CDR3 contains 15 residues. The germline CDR1 and CDR2 sequences are SGHRS and YFSETQ. CDR3 DNA sequence: TGCGCCAGCAAAGAACCGGGACAGGGGCCCTACGAGCAGTACTTC. It encodes CASKEPGQGPYEQYF.